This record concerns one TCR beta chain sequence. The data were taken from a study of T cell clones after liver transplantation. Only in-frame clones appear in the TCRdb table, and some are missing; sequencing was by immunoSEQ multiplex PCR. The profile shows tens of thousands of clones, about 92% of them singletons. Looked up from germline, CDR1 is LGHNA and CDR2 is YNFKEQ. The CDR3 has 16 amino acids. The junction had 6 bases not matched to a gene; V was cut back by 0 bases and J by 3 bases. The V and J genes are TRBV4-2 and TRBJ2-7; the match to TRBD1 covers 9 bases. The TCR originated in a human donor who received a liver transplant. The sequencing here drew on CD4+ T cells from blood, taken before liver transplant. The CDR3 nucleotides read TGTGCCAGCAGCCAAGATTGGGGGACAGGGAGCTACGAGCAGTACTTC. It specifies CASSQDWGTGSYEQYF.